Listed here are 21 T cell receptor beta chains from one sample, sequenced in a study of control samples from healthy donors and cancer patients. Some clones are missing from TCRdb's copy, which holds only in-frame ones; the method was immunoSEQ multiplex PCR. Among some 98,000 clones listed, approximately 84% were seen once. Specimen: PBMCs. These receptors were obtained from a man aged 70 or older with lung cancer.

This rearrangement joins TRBV30 to TRBJ2-7; D is possibly TRBD1 (6 bases). Germline assignment: CDR1 GTSNPN and CDR2 SVGIG (reference sequence). Between the trimmed V and J ends, which lost 3 bases and 0 bases, there was a span of 6 bases. The CDR3 is made up of 12 amino acids. As DNA, the CDR3 is TGTGCCTGGAGACAGGGCTCCTACGAGCAGTACTTC. This translates into CAWRQGSYEQYF.

V gene TRBV18 combines with J gene TRBJ1-6; TRBD1 matches 9 bases. V lost 4 bases, J lost 8 bases, and 6 bases stayed unmatched. Germline V gene sequence: CDR1 KGHSH, CDR2 LQKENI. This CDR3 comprises 15 residues. The CDR3 loop reads CASSLRTGVDSPLHF. For the CDR3, the DNA is TGTGCCAGCTCACTCCGGACAGGGGTCGATTCACCCCTCCACTTT.

The chain is built from TRBV30 and TRBJ2-7, with no clear D. The CDR3 is 14 residues long. Trimming cost V 3 bases and J 3 bases, with 15 bases left between them. Germline V lookup: CDR1 GTSNPN, CDR2 SVGIG (reference sequence). The CDR3 coding sequence is TGTGCCTGGAGGAAAGACACTGCTTTCTACGAGCAGTACTTC. Encoded protein: CAWRKDTAFYEQYF. The full variable domain, in which reference TRBV30 and TRBJ2-7 provide the parts outside the CDR3, is SQTIHQWPATLVQPVGSPLSLECTVEGTSNPNLYWYRQAAGRGLQLLFYSVGIGQISSEVPQNLSASRPQDRQFILSSKKLLLSDSGFYLCAWRKDTAFYEQYFGPGTRLTVT.

The rearrangement uses TRBV19 and TRBJ1-2; D ambiguous. The CDR3 loop spans 15 amino acids. CDR1 and CDR2 (germline): LNHDA, SQIVND (reference sequence). Trimming shortened V by 5 bases and J by 5 bases, and 18 bases separated the two germline ends. CDR3 residues: CASSLWWHGKYGYTF. The DNA of the CDR3 is TGTGCCAGTAGTTTATGGTGGCACGGCAAATATGGCTACACCTTC. Supplemented by reference TRBV19 and TRBJ1-2, the full variable domain reads DGGITQSPKYLFRKEGQNVTLSCEQNLNHDAMYWYRQDPGQGLRLIYYSQIVNDFQKGDIAEGYSVSREKKESFPLTVTSAQKNPTAFYLCASSLWWHGKYGYTFGSGTRLTVV.

The genes are TRBV7-3 and TRBJ2-6; perhaps D is TRBD1 or TRBD2 (6 bases each). The CDR3 has 20 residues. Trimming cost V 2 bases and J 2 bases, with 22 bases left between them. Germline lookup yields CDR1 SGHTA and CDR2 FQGTGA. The DNA for the CDR3 is TGTGCCAGCAGCTTATTTCCTCCGGGGGCGGCCCCCACTGGGGCCAACGTCCTGACTTTC. Its protein is CASSLFPPGAAPTGANVLTF.

The V and J genes are TRBV9 and TRBJ2-5, with 16 bases fitting TRBD2. The CDR3 covers 18 residues. With 3 bases clipped from V and 5 bases from J, the junction kept 10 bases outside the gene matches. Germline V gene sequence: CDR1 SGDLS, CDR2 YYNGEE. DNA for the CDR3: TGTGCCAGCAGCGCCGGGACTAGCGGGGGGGCCGGAGTGGAGACCCAGTACTTC. Protein sequence: CASSAGTSGGAGVETQYF.

This chain uses TRBV9 with TRBJ2-4, with 7 bases identical to TRBD1. After removal of 4 bases from V and 8 bases from J, the junction contained 3 bases not matched to a gene. CDR3 size: 12 residues. CDR1 and CDR2 (germline): SGDLS, YYNGEE. The CDR3 nucleotides read TGTGCCAGCAGCCGCGACAGGGACATTCAGTACTTC. Translation gives CASSRDRDIQYF.

This clone has just a few counts. This chain uses TRBV5-4 with TRBJ1-1; D perhaps matches TRBD1 (6 bases). From germline, CDR1 is SGHNT and CDR2 YYREEE (reference sequence). The CDR3 sequence is 13 residues long. V lost 2 bases to trimming and J lost 3 bases, with 8 bases between them. CDR3 DNA: TGTGCCAGCAGCTTACCAGGGGACACTGAAGCTTTCTTT. Translation gives CASSLPGDTEAFF.

This clone was detected only a few times. V gene TRBV18 combines with J gene TRBJ2-7; D might be TRBD1 (5 bases). Germline lookup yields CDR1 KGHSH and CDR2 LQKENI. The CDR3 sequence is 14 residues long. Trimming took 3 bases from V and 1 from J, leaving 10 bases between them. The DNA of the CDR3 is TGTGCCAGCTCACCGGTGCAGGGTTCCTACGAGCAGTACTTC. Its translation is CASSPVQGSYEQYF.

V and J are TRBV18 and TRBJ1-1, with 7 bases aligning to TRBD1. This CDR3 comprises 12 residues. Germline CDR1 and CDR2: KGHSH and LQKENI. V shed 8 bases and J 10 bases; nucleotides not matched to a gene: 10. CDR3 in DNA: TGTGCCAGCCGAGACAGGGTCGAAGGAGCTTTCTTT. Protein: CASRDRVEGAFF.

J is TRBJ1-1 and V is TRBV19; TRBD1 matches 8 bases. The V gene's germline CDR1 is LNHDA and CDR2 SQIVND (reference sequence). The length of the CDR3 is 16 residues. V shed 7 bases and J 0 bases; nucleotides not matched to a gene: 10. The CDR3 region is CASIGYWTGLNTEAFF. Written as DNA, the CDR3 is TGTGCCAGTATCGGCTATTGGACAGGGTTGAACACTGAAGCTTTCTTT.

With regard to this clone: The junction differs from germline at one of its ends, possibly a read error. This chain uses TRBV4-1 with TRBJ2-1, with D maybe TRBD1 (5 bases). The germline V gene encodes CDR1 MGHRA and CDR2 YSYEKL. The CDR3 spans 13 residues. CDR3 in DNA: TGCGCCTGCAGCCAAGGGGCAGAAAATGAGCAGTTCTTC. Its translation is CACSQGAENEQFF.

About this clone: The junction does not match germline at one end; this may be a read error. The gene calls are TRBV5-1 and TRBJ2-7, with 9 bases that match TRBD2. From germline, CDR1 is SGHRS and CDR2 YFSETQ. The CDR3 has 15 residues. CDR3 amino acids: CARSWGGGVFYEQYF. The CDR3, as DNA: TGCGCCCGCAGCTGGGGCGGGGGGGTGTTCTACGAGCAGTACTTC. Filled out from reference TRBV5-1 and TRBJ2-7, the complete variable domain reads KAGVTQTPRYLIKTRGQQVTLSCSPISGHRSVSWYQQTPGQGLQFLFEYFSETQRNKGNFPGRFSGRQFSNSRSEMNVSTLELGDSALYLCARSWGGGVFYEQYFGPGTRLTVT.

The CDR3 nucleotides are TGTGCCAGCAGCTTAGCAGGGGGTAACTATGGCTACACCTTC. Translated, it gives CASSLAGGNYGYTF. The gene calls are TRBV7-2 and TRBJ1-2; tentatively, D is TRBD1 (6 bases). Germline V gene data show CDR1 as SGHTA and CDR2 as FQGNSA. The length of the CDR3 is 14 residues. V lost 0 bases and J 1 base, leaving 6 bases between the germline ends.

This clone was observed once. The rearrangement links TRBV14 to TRBJ2-2; the D gene is possibly TRBD2 (5 bases). Trimming cost V 4 bases and J 6 bases, with 15 bases left between them. Germline CDR1 SGHDN, CDR2 FVKESK. The CDR3 has 15 amino acids. The CDR3 DNA sequence: TGTGCCAGCAGCCTCTCTCCGCCCGGGGCCGGGGAGCTGTTTTTT. Amino acid sequence: CASSLSPPGAGELFF.

The rearrangement uses TRBV27 and TRBJ2-1, with D unresolved. The V gene's germline CDR1 is MNHEY and CDR2 SMNVEV (reference sequence). Deletions cut 3 bases from V and 7 bases from J, with 4 bases between. This CDR3 spans 11 amino acids. The CDR3 DNA reads TGTGCCAGCAGTTTTTTGAATGAGCAGTTCTTC. Amino acid sequence: CASSFLNEQFF.

This clone was seen only a few times. The chain recombines TRBV5-1 with TRBJ1-2, with TRBD1 matching over 9 bases. The J segment lost 8 bases and the V segment lost 4 bases, leaving 12 bases of the junction unmatched. This CDR3 spans 15 amino acids. Germline lookup yields CDR1 SGHRS and CDR2 YFSETQ. The CDR3 DNA reads TGCGCCAGCAGCCAAGCCACAGGGGGCGCAGGGGGCTACACCTTC. It is translated as CASSQATGGAGGYTF.

The chain carries TRBV9 and TRBJ2-2; a possible D gene is TRBD1 (5 bases). Germline CDR1 is SGDLS and CDR2 is YYNGEE. V was trimmed by 3 bases and J by 0 bases, leaving 12 bases between them. This CDR3 is 16 amino acids long. The DNA for the CDR3 is TGTGCCAGCAGCGGACGACAGAACACGAACACCGGGGAGCTGTTTTTT. The encoded protein is CASSGRQNTNTGELFF.

The V gene is TRBV24-1, the J gene TRBJ2-1; D gene unclear. CDR1 is KGHDR, CDR2 SFDVKD, per germline. The length of the CDR3 is 13 residues. V was shortened by 12 bases and J by 0 bases, with 11 bases between the two germline ends. Here the CDR3 reads CAARLSSYNEQFF. The CDR3 nucleotides are TGTGCCGCACGATTAAGCTCCTACAATGAGCAGTTCTTC.

The rearrangement uses TRBV3-1 (or the pseudogene TRBV3-2) and TRBJ2-2; 10 bases are shared with TRBD2. This CDR3 region has 14 residues. V dropped 4 bases and J dropped 6; count of bases not matched to a gene: 2. In germline, CDR1 is LGHDT, CDR2 YNNKEL (reference sequence). The DNA of the CDR3 is TGTGCCAGCAGCCGAAGCGGGGGGGCCGGGGAGCTGTTTTTT. The encoded protein is CASSRSGGAGELFF.

Only one count was recorded for this clone. The chain recombines TRBV4-1 with TRBJ1-2; no clear D. The CDR3 extends over 14 amino acids. Germline V gene sequence: CDR1 MGHRA, CDR2 YSYEKL. The V and J ends lost 0 bases and 4 bases respectively, with 9 bases between them. CDR3 DNA: TGCGCCAGCAGCCAAGAGGAGTTACCCTATGGCTACACCTTC. Translation gives CASSQEELPYGYTF.